This TCR beta chain was recovered during a study of siplizumab effects on memory and regulatory T cells. The V and J ends lost 2 bases and 2 bases respectively, with 12 bases between them. This CDR3 is built from 15 residues. Germline CDR1 reads PRHDT; CDR2 reads FYEKMQ (reference sequence). Using immunoSEQ multiplex PCR, the repertoire was profiled, and TCRdb retains in-frame clones only, with some absent. The table records more than 85,000 clones, 91% of them present only once. The material sequenced was CD4+ T cells sorted from blood. This chain connects TRBV13 to TRBJ2-5; TRBD2 is a possible D gene (6 bases). This TCR was recovered from a human donor in good health. Some clones in this sample may be carry-over from other donors' samples. In DNA form, the CDR3 reads TGTGCCAGCAGCTTACTGGGGGGTAGACAAGAGACCCAGTACTTC. This sequence encodes CASSLLGGRQETQYF.